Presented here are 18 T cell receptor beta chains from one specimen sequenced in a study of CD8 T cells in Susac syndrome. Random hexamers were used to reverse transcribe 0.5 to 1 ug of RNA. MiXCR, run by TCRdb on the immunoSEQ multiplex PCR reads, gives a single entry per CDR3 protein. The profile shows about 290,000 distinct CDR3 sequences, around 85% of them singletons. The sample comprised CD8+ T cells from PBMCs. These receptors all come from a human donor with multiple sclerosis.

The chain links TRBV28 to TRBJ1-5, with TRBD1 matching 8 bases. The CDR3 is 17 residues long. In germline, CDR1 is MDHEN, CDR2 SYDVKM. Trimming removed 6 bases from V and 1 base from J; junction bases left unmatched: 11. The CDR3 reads CASSRGRGQMSNQPQHF. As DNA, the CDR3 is TGTGCCAGCAGCCGGGGCAGGGGGCAGATGAGCAATCAGCCCCAGCATTTT. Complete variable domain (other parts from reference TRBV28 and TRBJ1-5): DVKVTQSSRYLVKRTGEKVFLECVQDMDHENMFWYRQDPGLGLRLIYFSYDVKMKEKGDIPEGYSVSREKKERFSLILESASTNQTSMYLCASSRGRGQMSNQPQHFGDGTRLSIL.

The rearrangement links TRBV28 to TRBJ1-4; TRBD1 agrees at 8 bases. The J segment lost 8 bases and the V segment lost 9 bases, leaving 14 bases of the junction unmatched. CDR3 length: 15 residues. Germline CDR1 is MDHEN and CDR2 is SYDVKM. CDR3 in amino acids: CASQGAGGAGEKLFF. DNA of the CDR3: TGTGCCAGTCAGGGGGCAGGGGGCGCAGGCGAAAAACTGTTTTTT.

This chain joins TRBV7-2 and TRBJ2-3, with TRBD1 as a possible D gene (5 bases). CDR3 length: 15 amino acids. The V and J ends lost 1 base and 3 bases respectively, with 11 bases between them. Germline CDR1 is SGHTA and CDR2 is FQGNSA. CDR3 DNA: TGTGCCAGCAGCTTAGTTATAGGGGCGACAGATACGCAGTATTTT. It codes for CASSLVIGATDTQYF.

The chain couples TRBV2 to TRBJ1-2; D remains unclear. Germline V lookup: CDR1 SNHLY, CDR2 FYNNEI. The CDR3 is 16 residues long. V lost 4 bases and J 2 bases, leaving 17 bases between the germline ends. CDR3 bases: TGTGCCAGCAGTGCTGCTGGCGAACCCTGGAACTATGGCTACACCTTC. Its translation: CASSAAGEPWNYGYTF. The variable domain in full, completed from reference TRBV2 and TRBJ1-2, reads EPEVTQTPSHQVTQMGQEVILRCVPISNHLYFYWYRQILGQKVEFLVSFYNNEISEKSEIFDDQFSVERPDGSNFTLKIRSTKLEDSAMYFCASSAAGEPWNYGYTFGSGTRLTVV.

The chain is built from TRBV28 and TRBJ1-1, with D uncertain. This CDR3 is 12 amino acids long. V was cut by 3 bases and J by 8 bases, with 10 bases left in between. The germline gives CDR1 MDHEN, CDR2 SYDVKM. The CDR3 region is CASSFGTGEAFF. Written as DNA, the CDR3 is TGTGCCAGCAGTTTCGGTACGGGCGAAGCTTTCTTT.

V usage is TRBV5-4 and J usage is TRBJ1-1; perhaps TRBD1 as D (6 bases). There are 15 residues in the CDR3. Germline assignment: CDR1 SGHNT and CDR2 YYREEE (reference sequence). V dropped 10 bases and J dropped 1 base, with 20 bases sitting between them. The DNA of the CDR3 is TGTGCCGCGGGGCCCCCGAACAGGGAGAACACTGAAGCTTTCTTT. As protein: CAAGPPNRENTEAFF.

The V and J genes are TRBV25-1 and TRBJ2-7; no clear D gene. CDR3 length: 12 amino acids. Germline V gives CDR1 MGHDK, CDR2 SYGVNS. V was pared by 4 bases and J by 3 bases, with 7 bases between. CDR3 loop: CASSVGIYEQYF. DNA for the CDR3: TGTGCCAGCAGTGTGGGGATCTACGAGCAGTACTTC.

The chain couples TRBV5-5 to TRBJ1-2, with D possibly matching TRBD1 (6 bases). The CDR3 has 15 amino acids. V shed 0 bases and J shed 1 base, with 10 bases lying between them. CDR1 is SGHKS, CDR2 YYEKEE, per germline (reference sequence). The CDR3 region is CASSLETGFNYGYTF. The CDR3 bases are TGTGCCAGCAGCTTGGAGACAGGCTTTAACTATGGCTACACCTTC.

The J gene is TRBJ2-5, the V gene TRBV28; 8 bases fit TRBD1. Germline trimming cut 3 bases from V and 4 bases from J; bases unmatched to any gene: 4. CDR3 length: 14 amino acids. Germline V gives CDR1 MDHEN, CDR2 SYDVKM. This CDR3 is CASSFTGGRETQYF. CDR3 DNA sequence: TGTGCCAGCAGTTTTACAGGGGGGAGAGAGACCCAGTACTTC. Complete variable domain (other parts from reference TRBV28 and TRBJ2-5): DVKVTQSSRYLVKRTGEKVFLECVQDMDHENMFWYRQDPGLGLRLIYFSYDVKMKEKGDIPEGYSVSREKKERFSLILESASTNQTSMYLCASSFTGGRETQYFGPGTRLLVL.

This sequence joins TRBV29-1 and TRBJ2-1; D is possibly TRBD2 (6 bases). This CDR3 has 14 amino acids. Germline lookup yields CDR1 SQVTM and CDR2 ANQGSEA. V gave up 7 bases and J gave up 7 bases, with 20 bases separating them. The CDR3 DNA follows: TGCAGCGGTACACTCGATAATGGGGGGAATGAGCAGTTCTTC. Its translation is CSGTLDNGGNEQFF.

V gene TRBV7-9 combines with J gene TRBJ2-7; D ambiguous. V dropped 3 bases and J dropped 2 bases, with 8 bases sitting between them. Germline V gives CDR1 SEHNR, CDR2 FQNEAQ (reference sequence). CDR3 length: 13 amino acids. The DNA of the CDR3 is TGTGCCAGCAGCTTGGTCCTTACCTACGAGCAGTACTTC. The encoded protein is CASSLVLTYEQYF.

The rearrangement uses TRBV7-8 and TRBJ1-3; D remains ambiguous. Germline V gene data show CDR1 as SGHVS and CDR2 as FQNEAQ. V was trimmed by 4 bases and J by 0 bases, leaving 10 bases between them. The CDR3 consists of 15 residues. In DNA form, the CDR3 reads TGTGCCAGCAGCTCCCAGACCCACTCTGGAAACACCATATATTTT. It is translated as CASSSQTHSGNTIYF.

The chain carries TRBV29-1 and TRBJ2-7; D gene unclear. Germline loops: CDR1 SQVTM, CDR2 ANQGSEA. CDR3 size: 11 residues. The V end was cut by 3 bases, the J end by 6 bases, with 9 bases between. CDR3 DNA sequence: TGCAGCGTTGACCGACTCGGCGAGCAGTACTTC. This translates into CSVDRLGEQYF.

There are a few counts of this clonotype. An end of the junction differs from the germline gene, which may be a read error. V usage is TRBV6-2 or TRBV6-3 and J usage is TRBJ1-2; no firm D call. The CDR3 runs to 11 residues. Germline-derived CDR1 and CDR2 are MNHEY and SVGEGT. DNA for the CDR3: TGTGCCAGTAGTTTCAACTATGGCTACACCTTC. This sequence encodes CASSFNYGYTF.

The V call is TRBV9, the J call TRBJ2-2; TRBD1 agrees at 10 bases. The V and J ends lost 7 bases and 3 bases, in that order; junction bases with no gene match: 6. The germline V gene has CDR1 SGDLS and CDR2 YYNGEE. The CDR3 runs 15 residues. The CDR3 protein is CASGRQGADTGELFF. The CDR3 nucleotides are TGTGCCAGCGGGAGACAGGGGGCGGACACCGGGGAGCTGTTTTTT.

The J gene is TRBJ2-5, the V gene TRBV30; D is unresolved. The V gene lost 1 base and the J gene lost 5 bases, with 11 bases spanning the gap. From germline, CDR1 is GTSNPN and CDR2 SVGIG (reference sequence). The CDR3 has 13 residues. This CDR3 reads CAWSGSNWETQYF. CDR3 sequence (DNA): TGTGCCTGGAGTGGGTCAAACTGGGAGACCCAGTACTTC.

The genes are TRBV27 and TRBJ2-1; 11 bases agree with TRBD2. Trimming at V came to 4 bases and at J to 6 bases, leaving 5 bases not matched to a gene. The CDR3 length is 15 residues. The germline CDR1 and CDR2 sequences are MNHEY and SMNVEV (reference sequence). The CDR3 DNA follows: TGTGCCAGCAGTTCGACTAGCGGGATGAGCAATGAGCAGTTCTTC. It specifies CASSSTSGMSNEQFF.

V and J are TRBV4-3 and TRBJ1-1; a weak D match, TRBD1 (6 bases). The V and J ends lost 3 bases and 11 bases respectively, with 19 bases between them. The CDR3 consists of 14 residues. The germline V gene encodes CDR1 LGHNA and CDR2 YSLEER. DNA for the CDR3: TGCGCCAGCAGCCAGCTTACAGGGTCCGGCGGCGCTTTCTTT. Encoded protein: CASSQLTGSGGAFF.